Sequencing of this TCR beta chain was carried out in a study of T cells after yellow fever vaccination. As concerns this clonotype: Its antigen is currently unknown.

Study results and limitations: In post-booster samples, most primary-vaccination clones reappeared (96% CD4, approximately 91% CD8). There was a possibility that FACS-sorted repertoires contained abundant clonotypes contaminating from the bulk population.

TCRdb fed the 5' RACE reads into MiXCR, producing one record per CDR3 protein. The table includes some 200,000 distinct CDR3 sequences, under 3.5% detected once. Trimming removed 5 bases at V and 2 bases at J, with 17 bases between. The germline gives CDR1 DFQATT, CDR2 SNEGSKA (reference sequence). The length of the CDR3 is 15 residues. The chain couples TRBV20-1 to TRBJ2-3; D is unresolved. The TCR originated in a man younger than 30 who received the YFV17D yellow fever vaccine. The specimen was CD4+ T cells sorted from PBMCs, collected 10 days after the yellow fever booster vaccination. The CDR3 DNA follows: TGCAGTGCTCCGAGATCGCTGAGTGTCACAGATACGCAGTATTTT. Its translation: CSAPRSLSVTDTQYF.